This TCR beta chain derives from a study of blood T cells in healthy people across ages. CDR1 is MNHNS and CDR2 is SASEGT in the germline V gene. The CDR3 runs 16 residues. Trimming at V came to 8 bases and at J to 1 base, leaving 9 bases not matched to a gene. Per sample, a minimum of 6 million PBMCs were isolated. Primers used in a second PCR of roughly 7 to 11 cycles were a sample-barcoded 5' primer and a J-beta primer mix. Each CDR3 protein is one row after TCRdb ran MiXCR on the 5' RACE reads. The sample contains more than 600,000 distinct CDR3 sequences, 20% to 25% of which appear only once. In addition, the sample was reused for a study of T cells of mothers and their children.

The rearrangement uses TRBV6-1 and TRBJ2-5; 11 bases are shared with TRBD1. The sample taken for sequencing was blood. The sequence was obtained from a boy aged 5-17 years in good health. DNA for the CDR3: TGTGCCAGCCTGGACAGGGGGCTAGGGTCCCAAGAGACCCAGTACTTC. Protein: CASLDRGLGSQETQYF.